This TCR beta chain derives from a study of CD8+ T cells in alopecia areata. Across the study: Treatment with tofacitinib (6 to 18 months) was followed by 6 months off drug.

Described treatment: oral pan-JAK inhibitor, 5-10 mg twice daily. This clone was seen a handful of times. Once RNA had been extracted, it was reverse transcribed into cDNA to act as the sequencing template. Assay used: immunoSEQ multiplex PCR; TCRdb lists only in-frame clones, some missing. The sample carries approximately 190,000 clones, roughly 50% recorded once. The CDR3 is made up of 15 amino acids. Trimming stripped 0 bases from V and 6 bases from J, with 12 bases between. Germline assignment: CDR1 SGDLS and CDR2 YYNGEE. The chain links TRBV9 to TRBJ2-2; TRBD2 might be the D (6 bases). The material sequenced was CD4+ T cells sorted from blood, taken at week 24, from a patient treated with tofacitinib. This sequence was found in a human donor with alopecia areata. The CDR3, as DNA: TGTGCCAGCAGCGTAGCTTTTGGGGAGGCCGGGGAGCTGTTTTTT. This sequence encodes CASSVAFGEAGELFF.